The 18 T cell receptor beta chains below come from one sample, sequenced in a study of shared T cell receptors in the human thymus. Data came from immunoSEQ multiplex PCR; TCRdb stores just in-frame clones and leaves some out. Of roughly 560,000 clones in the sample, about four fifths were seen once. In addition, the sample was reused for a study of human thymus T cells.

Source material: thymocytes. These receptors came from a boy in the first two years of life with a congenital heart defect.

This clone was seen only once. The DNA of the CDR3 is TGTGCCAGCAGTGTAGACAGGGATCCCCCGCCCCAGCATTTT. Amino acid sequence: CASSVDRDPPPQHF. This chain uses TRBV28 with TRBJ1-5, with 7 bases matching TRBD1. The CDR3 totals 14 residues. Germline CDR1 reads MDHEN; CDR2 reads SYDVKM. V shed 5 bases and J 9 bases; nucleotides not matched to a gene: 10.

This rearrangement joins TRBV29-1 to TRBJ2-7, with D maybe TRBD2 (6 bases). This CDR3 contains 12 residues. Per germline, CDR1 SQVTM and CDR2 ANQGSEA. V gave up 4 bases and J gave up 3 bases, with 10 bases separating them. CDR3 coding DNA: TGCAGCGTTGCGGGACTGAACTACGAGCAGTACTTC. This codes for CSVAGLNYEQYF.

This clone has just one count. The rearrangement joins TRBV29-1 to TRBJ2-5, with 9 bases identical to TRBD2. Germline-derived CDR1 and CDR2 are SQVTM and ANQGSEA. CDR3 length equals 16 residues. Trimming took 6 bases from V and 1 from J; bases not matched to a gene: 12. The CDR3 loop reads CSVALRSGRIQETQYF. In DNA form, the CDR3 reads TGCAGCGTGGCCCTAAGGAGCGGGAGGATCCAAGAGACCCAGTACTTC.

The CDR3 sequence: CASSQGRTTNYGYTF. Written as DNA, the CDR3 is TGTGCCAGCAGCCAGGGCCGCACGACTAACTATGGCTACACCTTC. The J gene is TRBJ1-2, the V gene TRBV6-5; maybe TRBD1 (5 bases). V lost 6 bases to trimming and J lost 0 bases, with 14 bases between them. The CDR3 runs to 15 residues. The germline V gene encodes CDR1 MNHEY and CDR2 SVGAGI.

This chain links TRBV5-8 with TRBJ2-7; 7 positions match TRBD2. Unmatched junction bases numbered 22, after V lost 4 bases and J lost 6 bases. The CDR3 is 18 residues long. From germline, CDR1 is SGHTS and CDR2 YDEGEE. CDR3 sequence: CASSATRGSPLGGSEQYF. CDR3 DNA sequence: TGTGCCAGCAGCGCTACTCGCGGGAGCCCTCTAGGAGGTAGCGAGCAGTACTTC. Using reference TRBV5-8 and TRBJ2-7 for the parts outside the CDR3, the full variable domain is EAGVTQSPTHLIKTRGQQATLRCSPISGHTSVYWYQQALGLGLQFLLWYDEGEERNRGNFPPRFSGRQFPNYSSELNVNALELEDSALYLCASSATRGSPLGGSEQYFGPGTRLTVT.

V and J are TRBV9 and TRBJ2-7; TRBD1 aligns across 8 bases. The CDR3 runs 16 residues. J was trimmed by 2 bases and V by 3 bases; bases with no gene match: 10. Germline V gene lookup returns CDR1 SGDLS and CDR2 YYNGEE. Here the CDR3 reads CASSAKTGVIPYEQYF. CDR3 nucleotides: TGTGCCAGCAGCGCAAAGACAGGGGTGATCCCCTACGAGCAGTACTTC.

The rearrangement uses TRBV30 and TRBJ2-3; 10 bases are shared with TRBD2. After removal of 4 bases from V and 6 bases from J, the junction contained 10 bases not matched to a gene. This CDR3 spans 15 amino acids. Germline CDR1 reads GTSNPN; CDR2 reads SVGIG (reference sequence). The DNA of the CDR3 is TGTGCCTGGACCGCCGGACTAGCGGTAGTCGATACGCAGTATTTT. Its translation is CAWTAGLAVVDTQYF.

This chain joins TRBV21-1 and TRBJ1-1; the D segment call TRBD1 is taken from the table without a DNA check. TRBV21-1 is shown as a pseudogene. The CDR3 consists of 13 residues. Here the CDR3 DNA reads TGTGCCAGCAGCCCCTGGGGCAGTCCTAGAGCTTTCTTT. Translated, it gives CASSPWGSPRAFF.

The V and J genes are TRBV5-8 and TRBJ1-2; 8 bases align to TRBD1. CDR1 is SGHTS, CDR2 YDEGEE, per germline. This CDR3 comprises 16 residues. J lost 2 bases, V lost 2 bases, and 8 bases had no gene match. This CDR3 reads CASSLTRTGRNYGYTF. In DNA, the CDR3 is TGTGCCAGCAGCTTAACTAGGACAGGGAGAAACTATGGCTACACCTTC.

V gene TRBV7-6 combines with J gene TRBJ2-1, with 9 positions matching TRBD1. The CDR3 is made up of 16 amino acids. From germline, CDR1 is SGHVS and CDR2 FNYEAQ. The V gene end was trimmed by 2 bases and the J gene end by 5 bases; junction bases not matched to a gene: 7. The CDR3 sequence: CASSLRGTGLHNEQFF. The CDR3 DNA sequence: TGTGCCAGCAGCTTACGGGGGACAGGGCTTCACAATGAGCAGTTCTTC. The whole variable domain, filled in from reference TRBV7-6 and TRBJ2-1, reads GAGVSQSPRYKVTKRGQDVALRCDPISGHVSLYWYRQALGQGPEFLTYFNYEAQQDKSGLPNDRFSAERPEGSISTLTIQRTEQRDSAMYRCASSLRGTGLHNEQFFGPGTRLTVL.

This rearrangement joins TRBV28 to TRBJ2-7, with TRBD2 matching over 9 bases. Unmatched junction bases numbered 18, after V lost 11 bases and J lost 4 bases. CDR3 size: 16 residues. Germline CDR1 is MDHEN and CDR2 is SYDVKM. The CDR3 region has the DNA TGTGCCTCCTTCCAGGCGGGAGGGCCCTCCCTTTACGAGCAGTACTTC. Translated: CASFQAGGPSLYEQYF. Variable domain in full (rest from reference TRBV28 and TRBJ2-7): DVKVTQSSRYLVKRTGEKVFLECVQDMDHENMFWYRQDPGLGLRLIYFSYDVKMKEKGDIPEGYSVSREKKERFSLILESASTNQTSMYLCASFQAGGPSLYEQYFGPGTRLTVT.

The V and J genes are TRBV25-1 and TRBJ1-2, with D unresolved. The CDR3 loop spans 13 amino acids. The germline CDR1 and CDR2 sequences are MGHDK and SYGVNS. Trimming removed 6 bases from V and 2 bases from J, with 10 bases in between. DNA of the CDR3: TGTGCCAGCAGCGCCCCGGGGAACTATGGCTACACCTTC. This gives the protein CASSAPGNYGYTF.

The V call is TRBV10-3, the J call TRBJ2-3; 14 positions match TRBD2. The CDR3 covers 17 residues. CDR1 is ENHRY and CDR2 is SYGVKD in the germline V gene. The V segment lost 7 bases and the J segment 4 bases; nucleotides outside the gene matches: 10. The CDR3 DNA sequence: TGTGCCATCACCGCCCGGGGGACTAGCGGGAGTGCAGATACGCAGTATTTT. This codes for CAITARGTSGSADTQYF.

The chain employs TRBV5-8 and TRBJ1-5; D remains ambiguous. V lost 2 bases and J lost 4, with 7 bases in between. CDR3 length: 13 residues. CDR1 is SGHTS, CDR2 YDEGEE, per germline. CDR3 sequence (DNA): TGTGCCAGCAGCTTCGGGAGTAATCAGCCCCAGCATTTT. Translating it yields CASSFGSNQPQHF.

The chain couples TRBV19 to TRBJ2-6, with TRBD1 identical over 11 bases. V was clipped by 5 bases and J by 0 bases; unmatched bases: 12. Germline CDR1 and CDR2: LNHDA and SQIVND (reference sequence). The CDR3 totals 20 residues. The CDR3 DNA follows: TGTGCCAGTAGTTTCCCCGGGACAGGGGGTAGATACTCTGGGGCCAACGTCCTGACTTTC. Its protein product is CASSFPGTGGRYSGANVLTF.

The chain carries TRBV11-2 and TRBJ2-3; 8 bases agree with TRBD2. After removal of 4 bases from V and 5 bases from J, the junction contained 14 bases not matched to a gene. CDR1 and CDR2 from the germline V gene are SGHAT and FQNNGV. The CDR3 is 17 amino acids. In DNA form, the CDR3 reads TGTGCCAGCAGCTCCTCTAGGGGCAGCGGGAGTCAAGATACGCAGTATTTT. Protein sequence: CASSSSRGSGSQDTQYF. The full variable domain, in which reference TRBV11-2 and TRBJ2-3 provide the parts outside the CDR3, is EAGVAQSPRYKIIEKRQSVAFWCNPISGHATLYWYQQILGQGPKLLIQFQNNGVVDDSQLPKDRFSAERLKGVDSTLKIQPAKLEDSAVYLCASSSSRGSGSQDTQYFGPGTRLTVL.

In this sample, this clone turned up a few times. The genes are TRBV28 and TRBJ2-2; D possibly corresponds to TRBD2 (5 bases). The CDR3 loop spans 13 amino acids. Germline V lookup: CDR1 MDHEN, CDR2 SYDVKM. V was trimmed by 8 bases and J by 6 bases, leaving 13 bases between them. The chain's CDR3 is CASLSRGAGELFF. Written as DNA, the CDR3 is TGTGCCAGCCTCAGTCGGGGAGCCGGGGAGCTGTTTTTT.

V gene TRBV4-2 combines with J gene TRBJ1-2, with TRBD1 matching over 7 bases. Germline CDR1 and CDR2: LGHNA and YNFKEQ. The CDR3 totals 15 residues. J was trimmed by 5 bases and V by 0 bases; bases with no gene match: 6. The CDR3 is CASSQEVTGAYGYTF. The CDR3 DNA follows: TGTGCCAGCAGCCAAGAAGTTACAGGGGCGTATGGCTACACCTTC.